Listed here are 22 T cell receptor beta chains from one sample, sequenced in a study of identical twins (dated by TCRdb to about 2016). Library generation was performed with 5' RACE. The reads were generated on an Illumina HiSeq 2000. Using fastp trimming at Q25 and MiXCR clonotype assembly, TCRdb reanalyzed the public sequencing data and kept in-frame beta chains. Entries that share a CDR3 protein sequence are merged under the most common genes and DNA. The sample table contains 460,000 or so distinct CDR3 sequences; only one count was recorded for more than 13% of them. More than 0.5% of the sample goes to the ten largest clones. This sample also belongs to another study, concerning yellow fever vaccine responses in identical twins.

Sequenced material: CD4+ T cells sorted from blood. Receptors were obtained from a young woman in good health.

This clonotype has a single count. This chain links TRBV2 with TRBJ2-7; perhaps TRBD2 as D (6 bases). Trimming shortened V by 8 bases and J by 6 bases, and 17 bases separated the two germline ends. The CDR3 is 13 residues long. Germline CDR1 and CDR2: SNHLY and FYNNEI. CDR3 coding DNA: TGTGCCAGCTACGCAGGCCGAGCGGGCGAGCAGTACTTC. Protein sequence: CASYAGRAGEQYF.

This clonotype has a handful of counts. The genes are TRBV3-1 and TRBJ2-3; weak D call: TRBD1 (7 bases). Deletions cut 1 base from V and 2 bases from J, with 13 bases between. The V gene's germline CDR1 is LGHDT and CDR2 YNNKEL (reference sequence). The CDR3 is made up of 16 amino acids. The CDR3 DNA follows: TGTGCCAGCAGCCAAGTTTCAGGGGGGACCACAGATACGCAGTATTTT. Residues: CASSQVSGGTTDTQYF.

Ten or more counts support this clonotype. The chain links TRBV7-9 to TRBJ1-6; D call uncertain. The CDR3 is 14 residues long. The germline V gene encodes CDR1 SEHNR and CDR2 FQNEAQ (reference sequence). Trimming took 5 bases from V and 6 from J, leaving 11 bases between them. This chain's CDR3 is CASSEVQLNSPLHF. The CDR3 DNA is TGTGCCAGCAGCGAGGTCCAGCTTAATTCACCCCTCCACTTT.

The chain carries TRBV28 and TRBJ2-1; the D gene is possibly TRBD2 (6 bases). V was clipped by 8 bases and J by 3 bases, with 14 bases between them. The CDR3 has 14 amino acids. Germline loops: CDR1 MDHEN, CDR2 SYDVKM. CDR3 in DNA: TGTGCCAGCGTGACCGGGGGACGCTACAATGAGCAGTTCTTC. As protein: CASVTGGRYNEQFF.

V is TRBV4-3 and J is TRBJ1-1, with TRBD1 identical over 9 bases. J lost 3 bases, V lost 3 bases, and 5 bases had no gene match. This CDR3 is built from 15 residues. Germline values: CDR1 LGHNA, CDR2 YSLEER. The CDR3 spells CASSHLQGADTEAFF. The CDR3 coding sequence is TGCGCCAGCAGCCACTTACAGGGGGCGGACACTGAAGCTTTCTTT.

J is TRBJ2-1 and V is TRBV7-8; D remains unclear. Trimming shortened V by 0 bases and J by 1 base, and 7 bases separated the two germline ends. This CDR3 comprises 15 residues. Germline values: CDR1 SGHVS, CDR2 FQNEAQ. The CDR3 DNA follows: TGTGCCAGCAGCTTAGCCAGCCCTTCCTACAATGAGCAGTTCTTC. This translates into CASSLASPSYNEQFF.

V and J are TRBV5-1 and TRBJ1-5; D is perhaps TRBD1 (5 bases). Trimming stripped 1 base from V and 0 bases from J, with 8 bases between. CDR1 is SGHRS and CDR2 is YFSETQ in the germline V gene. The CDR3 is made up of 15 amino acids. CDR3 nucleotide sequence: TGCGCCAGCAGCTTGTCCGGGGGTAGCAATCAGCCCCAGCATTTT. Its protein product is CASSLSGGSNQPQHF.

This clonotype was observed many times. CDR3 coding DNA: TGCAGCGCAAAACGGGGGGATTGGGCCCAGTACTTC. Encoded protein: CSAKRGDWAQYF. This rearrangement joins TRBV29-1 to TRBJ2-5; 7 bases are shared with TRBD2. This CDR3 spans 12 amino acids. V trimming: 7 bases; J trimming: 9 bases; junction bases outside the gene matches: 11. Germline-derived CDR1 and CDR2 are SQVTM and ANQGSEA.

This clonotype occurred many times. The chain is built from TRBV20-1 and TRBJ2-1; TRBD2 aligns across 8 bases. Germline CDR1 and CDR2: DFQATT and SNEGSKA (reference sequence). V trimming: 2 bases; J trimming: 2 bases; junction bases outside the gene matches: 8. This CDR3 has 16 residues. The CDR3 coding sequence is TGCAGTGCTAGACAAGGAGGCGGGGGGACCTACAATGAGCAGTTCTTC. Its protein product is CSARQGGGGTYNEQFF.

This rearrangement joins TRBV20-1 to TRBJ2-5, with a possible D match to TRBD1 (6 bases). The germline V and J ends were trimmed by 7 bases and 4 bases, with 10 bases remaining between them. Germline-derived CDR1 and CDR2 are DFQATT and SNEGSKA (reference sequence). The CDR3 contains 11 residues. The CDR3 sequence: CSVRTVETQYF. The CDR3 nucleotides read TGCAGTGTTCGGACAGTAGAGACCCAGTACTTC.

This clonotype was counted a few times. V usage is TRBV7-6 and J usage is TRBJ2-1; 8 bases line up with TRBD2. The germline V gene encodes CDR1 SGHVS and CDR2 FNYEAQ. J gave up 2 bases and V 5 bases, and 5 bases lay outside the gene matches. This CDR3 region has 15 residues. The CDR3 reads CASSTQAGAYNEQFF. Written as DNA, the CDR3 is TGTGCCAGCAGCACCCAAGCGGGGGCCTACAATGAGCAGTTCTTC.

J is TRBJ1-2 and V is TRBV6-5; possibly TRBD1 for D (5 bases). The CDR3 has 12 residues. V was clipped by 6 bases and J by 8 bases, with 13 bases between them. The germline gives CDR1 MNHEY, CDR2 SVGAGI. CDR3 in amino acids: CASSGTLGGYTF. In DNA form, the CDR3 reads TGTGCCAGCAGCGGGACTTTAGGAGGCTACACCTTC.

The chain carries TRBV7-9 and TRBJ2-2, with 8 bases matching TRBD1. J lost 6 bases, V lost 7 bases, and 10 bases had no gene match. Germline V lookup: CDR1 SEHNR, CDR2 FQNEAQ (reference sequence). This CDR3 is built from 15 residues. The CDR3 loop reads CASIPPDRVAGELFF. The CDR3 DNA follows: TGTGCCAGCATCCCACCGGACAGGGTCGCCGGGGAGCTGTTTTTT.

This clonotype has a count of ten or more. CDR3 residues: CAGGTGGTNSGANVLTF. As DNA, the CDR3 is TGTGCCGGGGGGACAGGGGGCACCAACTCTGGGGCCAACGTCCTGACTTTC. This chain links TRBV10-3 with TRBJ2-6, with 12 bases identical to TRBD1. Germline CDR1 is ENHRY and CDR2 is SYGVKD. This CDR3 has 17 residues. Unmatched junction bases numbered 8, after V lost 11 bases and J lost 0 bases.

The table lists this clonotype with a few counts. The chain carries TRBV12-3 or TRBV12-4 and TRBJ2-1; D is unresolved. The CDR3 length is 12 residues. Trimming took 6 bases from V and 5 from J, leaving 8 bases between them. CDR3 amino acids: CASSTSHNEQFF. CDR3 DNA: TGTGCCAGCAGCACTTCCCACAATGAGCAGTTCTTC.

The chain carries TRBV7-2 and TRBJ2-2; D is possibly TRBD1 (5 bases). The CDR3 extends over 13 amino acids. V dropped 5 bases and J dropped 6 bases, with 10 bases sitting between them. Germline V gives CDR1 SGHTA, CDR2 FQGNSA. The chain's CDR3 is CASSPQAPGELFF. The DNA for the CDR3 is TGTGCCAGCAGCCCACAGGCTCCCGGGGAGCTGTTTTTT.

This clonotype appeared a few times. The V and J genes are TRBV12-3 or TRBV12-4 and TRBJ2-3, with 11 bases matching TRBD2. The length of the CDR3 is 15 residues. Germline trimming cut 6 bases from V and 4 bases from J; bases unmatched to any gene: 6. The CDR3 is CASRQLAGAADTQYF. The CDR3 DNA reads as TGTGCCAGCAGGCAACTAGCGGGGGCCGCAGATACGCAGTATTTT.

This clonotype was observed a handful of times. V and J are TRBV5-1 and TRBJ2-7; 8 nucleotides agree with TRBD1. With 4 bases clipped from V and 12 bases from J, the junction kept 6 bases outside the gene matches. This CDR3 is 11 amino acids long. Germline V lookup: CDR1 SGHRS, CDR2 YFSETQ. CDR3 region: CASSADREMYF. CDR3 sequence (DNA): TGCGCCAGCAGCGCGGACAGGGAGATGTACTTC.

The CDR3 region is CASSFRGSTGNEQFF. CDR3 nucleotide sequence: TGTGCCAGCAGCTTTCGCGGGAGTACGGGGAATGAGCAGTTCTTC. The chain joins TRBV7-2 to TRBJ2-1, with TRBD2 matching 7 bases. The CDR3 totals 15 residues. V gave up 3 bases and J gave up 7 bases; unmatched junction bases: 9. The germline V gene encodes CDR1 SGHTA and CDR2 FQGNSA.

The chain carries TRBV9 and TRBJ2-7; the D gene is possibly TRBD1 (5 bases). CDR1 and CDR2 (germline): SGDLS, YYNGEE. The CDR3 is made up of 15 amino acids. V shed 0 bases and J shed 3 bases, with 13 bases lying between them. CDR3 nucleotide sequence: TGTGCCAGCAGCGTAGGGGCGGACACGTACTACGAGCAGTACTTC. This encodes CASSVGADTYYEQYF.

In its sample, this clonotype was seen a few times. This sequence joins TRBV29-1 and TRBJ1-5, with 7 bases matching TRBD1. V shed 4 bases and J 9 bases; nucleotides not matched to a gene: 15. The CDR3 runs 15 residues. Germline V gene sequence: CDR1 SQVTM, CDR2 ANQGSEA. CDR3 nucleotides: TGCAGCGTTGGATGGGGCCAGACAGGGACCTCGCCCCAGCATTTT. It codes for CSVGWGQTGTSPQHF.

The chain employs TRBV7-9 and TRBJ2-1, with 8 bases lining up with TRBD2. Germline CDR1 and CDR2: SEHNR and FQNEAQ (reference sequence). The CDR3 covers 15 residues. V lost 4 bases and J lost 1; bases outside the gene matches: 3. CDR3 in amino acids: CASSSGGASYNEQFF. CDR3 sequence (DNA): TGTGCCAGCAGCTCCGGGGGGGCGTCCTACAATGAGCAGTTCTTC.